This T cell receptor beta chain originates from a study of cytomegalovirus exposure and HLA in healthy donors. 60 Vbeta and 13 Jbeta primers were used in PCR. The assay was immunoSEQ multiplex PCR, and TCRdb's table has in-frame clones only and misses some. The sample consists of 150,000 to 180,000 clones, more than 60% of them appearing once. Details on this clone: Its target is unknown.

Findings and caveats of the study: Later analysis suggested most CMV-associated TCR beta chains were HLA-restricted. Later analysis identified several of the most significant clusters that appeared linked to common viral pathogens. Per a prior analysis, the majority of TCR beta V segments were productive roughly 90% or roughly 30% of the time. Donor immune exposure was known only as CMV serostatus.

The CDR3 loop spans 13 amino acids. Trimming removed 0 bases at V and 7 bases at J, with 12 bases between. CDR1 is GTSNPN, CDR2 SVGIG, per germline (reference sequence). The sequencing sample was made of PBMCs. The clonotype was recovered from a woman in her thirties or forties in good health and CMV-seronegative. V gene TRBV30 combines with J gene TRBJ1-1, with D unresolved. The CDR3 sequence: CAWSVFGEGEAFF. Here the CDR3 DNA reads TGTGCCTGGAGTGTATTTGGGGAGGGTGAAGCTTTCTTT.